This T cell receptor (beta chain) was retrieved from a study of blood T cell repertoires in COVID-19. Overall study: Sites across the United States, Italy and Spain contributed samples from acute and convalescent COVID-19.

Measured with immunoSEQ multiplex PCR; TCRdb has only the in-frame clones, and not every one. The sample includes around 190,000 clones, roughly 88% of them seen just once. Everyone who took part was about 18 to 90 years old, and they came from over 20 US areas. Clinical history reported by participants formed the basis on which cohorts were assigned. Among Cohort 3 donors, those recovered had two negative PCRs, clearance, or symptom resolution. With 7 bases removed from V and 2 bases from J, the gap between germline ends came to 14 bases. Germline CDR1 and CDR2: PRHDT and FYEKMQ (reference sequence). The CDR3 loop spans 14 amino acids.

The genes are TRBV13 and TRBJ1-2; D ambiguous. Material for sequencing was PBMCs or T cells enriched from blood (not recorded which). The receptor comes from a woman aged 18-30 years who had recovered from COVID-19. The CDR3 spells CASTPIKENYGYTF. The DNA for the CDR3 is TGTGCCAGCACCCCTATCAAGGAGAACTATGGCTACACCTTC.